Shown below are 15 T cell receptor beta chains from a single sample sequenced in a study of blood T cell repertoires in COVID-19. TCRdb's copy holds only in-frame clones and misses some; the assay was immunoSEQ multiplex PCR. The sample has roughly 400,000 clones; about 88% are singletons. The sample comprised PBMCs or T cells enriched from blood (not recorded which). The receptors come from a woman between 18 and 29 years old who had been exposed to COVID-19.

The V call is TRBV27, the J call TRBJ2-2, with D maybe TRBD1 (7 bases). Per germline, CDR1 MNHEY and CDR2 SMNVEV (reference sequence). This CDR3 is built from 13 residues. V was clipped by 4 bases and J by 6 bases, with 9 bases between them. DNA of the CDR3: TGTGCCAGCAGTTCAGGGGGGCCCGGGGAGCTGTTTTTT. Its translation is CASSSGGPGELFF.

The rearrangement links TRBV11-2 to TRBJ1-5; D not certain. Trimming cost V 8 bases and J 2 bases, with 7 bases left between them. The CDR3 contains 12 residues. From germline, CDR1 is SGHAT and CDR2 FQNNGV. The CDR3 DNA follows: TGTGCCAGCTATCGGGGCAATCAGCCCCAGCATTTT. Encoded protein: CASYRGNQPQHF.

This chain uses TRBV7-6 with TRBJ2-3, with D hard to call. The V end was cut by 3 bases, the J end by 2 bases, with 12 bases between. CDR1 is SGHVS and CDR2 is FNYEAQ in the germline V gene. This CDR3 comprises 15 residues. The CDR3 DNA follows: TGTGCCAGCAGCTTTACAACAGATCTCACAGATACGCAGTATTTT. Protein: CASSFTTDLTDTQYF. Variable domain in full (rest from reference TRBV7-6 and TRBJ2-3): GAGVSQSPRYKVTKRGQDVALRCDPISGHVSLYWYRQALGQGPEFLTYFNYEAQQDKSGLPNDRFSAERPEGSISTLTIQRTEQRDSAMYRCASSFTTDLTDTQYFGPGTRLTVL.

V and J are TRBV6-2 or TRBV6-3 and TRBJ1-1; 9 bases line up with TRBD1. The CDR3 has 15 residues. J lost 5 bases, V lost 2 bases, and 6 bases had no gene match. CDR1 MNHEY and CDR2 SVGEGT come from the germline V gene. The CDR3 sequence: CASSYGDREMTEAFF. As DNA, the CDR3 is TGTGCCAGCAGTTACGGGGACAGGGAAATGACTGAAGCTTTCTTT.

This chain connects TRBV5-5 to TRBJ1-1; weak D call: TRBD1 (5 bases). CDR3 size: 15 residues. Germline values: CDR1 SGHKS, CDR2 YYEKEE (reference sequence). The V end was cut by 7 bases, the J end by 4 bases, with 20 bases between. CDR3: CASQEAGNGITEAFF. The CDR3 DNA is TGTGCCAGCCAAGAGGCAGGGAATGGAATCACTGAAGCTTTCTTT.

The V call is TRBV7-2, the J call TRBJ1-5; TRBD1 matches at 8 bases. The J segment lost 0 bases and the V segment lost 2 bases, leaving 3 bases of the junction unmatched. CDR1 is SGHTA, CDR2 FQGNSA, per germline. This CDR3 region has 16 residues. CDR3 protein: CASSLQTGDSNQPQHF. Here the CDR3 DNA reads TGTGCCAGCAGCTTACAGACAGGGGATAGCAATCAGCCCCAGCATTTT.

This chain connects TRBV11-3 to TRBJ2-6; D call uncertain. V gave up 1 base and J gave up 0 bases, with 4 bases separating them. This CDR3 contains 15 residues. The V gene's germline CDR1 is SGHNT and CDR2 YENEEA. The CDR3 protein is CASSLGASGANVLTF. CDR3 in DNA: TGTGCCAGCAGCTTAGGGGCCTCTGGGGCCAACGTCCTGACTTTC.

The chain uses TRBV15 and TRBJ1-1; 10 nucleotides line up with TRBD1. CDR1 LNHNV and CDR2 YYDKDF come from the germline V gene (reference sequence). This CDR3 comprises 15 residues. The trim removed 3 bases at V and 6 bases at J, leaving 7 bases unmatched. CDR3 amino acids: CATSSRDRGLAEAFF. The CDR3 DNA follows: TGTGCCACCAGCAGCCGGGACAGGGGCCTCGCTGAAGCTTTCTTT.

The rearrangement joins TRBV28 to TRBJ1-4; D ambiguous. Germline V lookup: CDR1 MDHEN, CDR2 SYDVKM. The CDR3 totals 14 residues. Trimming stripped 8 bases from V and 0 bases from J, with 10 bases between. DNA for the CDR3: TGTGCCAGCTGGAGGGCTGCAACTAATGAAAAACTGTTTTTT. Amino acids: CASWRAATNEKLFF. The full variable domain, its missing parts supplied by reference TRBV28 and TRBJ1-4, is DVKVTQSSRYLVKRTGEKVFLECVQDMDHENMFWYRQDPGLGLRLIYFSYDVKMKEKGDIPEGYSVSREKKERFSLILESASTNQTSMYLCASWRAATNEKLFFGSGTQLSVL.

In DNA form, the CDR3 reads TGTGCCAGTAGGATCTCCGGGACAGGGCGCTACGAGCAGTACTTC. It translates to CASRISGTGRYEQYF. The V call is TRBV19, the J call TRBJ2-7; 9 bases fit TRBD1. The CDR3 covers 15 residues. Germline V gives CDR1 LNHDA, CDR2 SQIVND (reference sequence). V lost 6 bases, J lost 3 bases, and 9 bases stayed unmatched.

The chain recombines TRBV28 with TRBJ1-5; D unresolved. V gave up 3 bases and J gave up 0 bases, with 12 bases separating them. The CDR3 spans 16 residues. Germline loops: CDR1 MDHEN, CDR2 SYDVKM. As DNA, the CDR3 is TGTGCCAGCAGTTTGAGTCGCGGCTATAGCAATCAGCCCCAGCATTTT. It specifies CASSLSRGYSNQPQHF.

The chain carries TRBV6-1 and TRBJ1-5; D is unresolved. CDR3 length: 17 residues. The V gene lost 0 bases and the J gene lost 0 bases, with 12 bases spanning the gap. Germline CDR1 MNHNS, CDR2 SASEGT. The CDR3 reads CASSEAIGGYSNQPQHF. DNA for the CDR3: TGTGCCAGCAGTGAAGCGATAGGCGGTTATAGCAATCAGCCCCAGCATTTT.

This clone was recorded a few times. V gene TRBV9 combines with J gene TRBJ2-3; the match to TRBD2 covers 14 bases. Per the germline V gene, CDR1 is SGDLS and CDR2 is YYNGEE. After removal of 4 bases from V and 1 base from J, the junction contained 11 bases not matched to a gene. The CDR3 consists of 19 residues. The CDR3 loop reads CASSTWTSGGPSRTDTQYF. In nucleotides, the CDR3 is TGTGCCAGCAGCACATGGACTAGCGGGGGGCCAAGCCGCACAGATACGCAGTATTTT.

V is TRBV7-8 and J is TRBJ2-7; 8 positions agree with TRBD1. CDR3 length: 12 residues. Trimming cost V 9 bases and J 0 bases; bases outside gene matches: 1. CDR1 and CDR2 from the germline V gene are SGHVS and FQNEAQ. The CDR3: CASQGASYEQYF. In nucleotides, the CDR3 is TGTGCCAGTCAGGGGGCCTCCTACGAGCAGTACTTC.

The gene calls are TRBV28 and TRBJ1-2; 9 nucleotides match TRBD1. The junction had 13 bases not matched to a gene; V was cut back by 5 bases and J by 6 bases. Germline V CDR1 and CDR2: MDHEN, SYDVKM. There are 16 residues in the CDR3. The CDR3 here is CASSPSGQGKGNGYTF. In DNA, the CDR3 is TGTGCCAGCAGTCCCTCCGGACAGGGGAAGGGGAATGGCTACACCTTC.